The sequence of this T cell receptor (beta chain) was determined in a study of beta chain features in type 1 diabetes. Using CD45RO/CCR7/CD25/CD127/CD95/CD27, CD4+ naive, central memory, regulatory and stem cell-like memory cells were sorted. V lost 0 bases and J 8 bases, leaving 19 bases between the germline ends. Germline CDR1 and CDR2: SGHNT and YYREEE (reference sequence). This CDR3 is 16 amino acids long. The investigators reverse transcribed all of the isolated RNA, so they sequenced expressed TCRB transcripts. Method: immunoSEQ multiplex PCR; TCRdb's copy keeps in-frame clones and lacks some. The profile shows more than 150,000 clones, approximately 13% of them singletons.

This clonotype originated in a woman between 18 and 30 years old in good health. The chain joins TRBV5-4 to TRBJ2-3; a possible D gene is TRBD2 (6 bases). Sequencing was carried out using central memory CD4+ T cells from blood. CDR3 in amino acids: CASSLEGSGPSGTQYF. CDR3 in DNA: TGTGCCAGCAGCTTGGAAGGTAGCGGCCCCTCGGGTACGCAGTATTTT.